This T cell receptor (beta chain) comes out of a study of T-cell reconstitution after alpha-beta-depleted transplantation in children. This CDR3 is built from 19 residues. Germline V gene sequence: CDR1 DFQATT, CDR2 SNEGSKA (reference sequence). V was pared by 0 bases and J by 7 bases, with 31 bases between. The authors prepared the TCRbeta library with unique molecular identifiers. Via MiXCR, TCRdb re-called the PCR reads, giving one row per CDR3 protein. This table holds around 240,000 distinct CDR3 sequences, around 9.7% found once. This clonotype was seen at least ten times. The origin of this receptor is a human donor who donated a stem cell graft to a child with SCID. The rearrangement uses TRBV20-1 and TRBJ2-7; D is perhaps TRBD2 (6 bases). Sequencing used PBMCs from the stem cell graft donor, obtained from the stem cell graft. The CDR3 sequence is CSARDPGVGGAALRREQYF. The CDR3 DNA follows: TGCAGTGCTAGAGATCCTGGGGTAGGCGGGGCGGCCCTACGTAGGGAGCAGTACTTC.